This T cell receptor beta chain was retrieved from a study of Ad26.COV2.S vaccination and SARS-CoV-2 variants. About the research overall: The donor was enrolled in the Ad26.COV2.S arm of the COV1001 trial. By the intramuscular route, Ad26.COV2.S was given once, or twice 56 days apart.

This CDR3 comprises 15 residues. The germline gives CDR1 SGDLS, CDR2 YYNGEE. Trimming removed 2 bases from V and 2 bases from J; junction bases left unmatched: 3. Clones were read by immunoSEQ multiplex PCR, and TCRdb kept only the in-frame ones, dropping some. This table holds roughly 320,000 clones, about 82% found once. Indicated treatment: some 19 received Ad26.COV2.S at low or high dose, single or two shots; about 5 received placebo; per-sample allocation not given. Day 63 after the first vaccine or placebo injection was the time point for sampling. In the vaccine, an Ad26 vector expressed the SARS-CoV-2 spike of the Wuhan strain.

This TCR was sampled from a person between 18 and 60 years old who received the Ad26.COV2.S COVID-19 vaccine or a placebo. The chain carries TRBV9 and TRBJ2-5, with 10 bases lining up with TRBD2. Sequenced here: peripheral blood, sampled in a trial of Ad26.COV2.S vaccine versus placebo. The CDR3 DNA is TGTGCCAGCAGCGTGGATAGCGGGGGGCAAGAGACCCAGTACTTC. Translating it yields CASSVDSGGQETQYF.